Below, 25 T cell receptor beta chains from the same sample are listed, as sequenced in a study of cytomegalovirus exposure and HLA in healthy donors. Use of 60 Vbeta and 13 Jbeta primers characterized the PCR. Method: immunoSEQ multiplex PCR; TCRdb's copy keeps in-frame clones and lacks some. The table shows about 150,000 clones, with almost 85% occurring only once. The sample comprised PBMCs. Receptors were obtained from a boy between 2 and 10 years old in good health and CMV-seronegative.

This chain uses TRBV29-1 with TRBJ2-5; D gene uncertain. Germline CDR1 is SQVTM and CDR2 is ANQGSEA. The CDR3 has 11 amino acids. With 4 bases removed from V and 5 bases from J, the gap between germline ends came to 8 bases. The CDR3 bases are TGCAGCGTTGCAACCCGGGAGACCCAGTACTTC. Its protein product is CSVATRETQYF.

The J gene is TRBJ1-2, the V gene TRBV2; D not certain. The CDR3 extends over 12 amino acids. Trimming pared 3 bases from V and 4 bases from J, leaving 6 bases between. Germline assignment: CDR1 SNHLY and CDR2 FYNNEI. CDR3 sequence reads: CASSDRSYGYTF. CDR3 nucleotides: TGTGCCAGCAGTGATCGCAGCTATGGCTACACCTTC.

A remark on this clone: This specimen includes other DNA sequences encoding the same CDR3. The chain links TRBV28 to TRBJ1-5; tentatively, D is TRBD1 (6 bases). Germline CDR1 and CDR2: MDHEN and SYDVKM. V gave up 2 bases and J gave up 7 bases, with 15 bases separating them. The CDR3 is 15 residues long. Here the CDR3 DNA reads TGTGCCAGCAGTTTAGATACAGGGAGCGGACAGCCCCAGCATTTT. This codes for CASSLDTGSGQPQHF.

The CDR3 DNA sequence: TGTGCCAGCAAGGGGGCAGGGGGCGAACGGGTTGAAGCTTTCTTT. It encodes CASKGAGGERVEAFF. This sequence joins TRBV2 and TRBJ1-1, with TRBD1 matching over 8 bases. Germline CDR1 is SNHLY and CDR2 is FYNNEI. The CDR3 consists of 15 residues. Trimming took 7 bases from V and 7 from J; bases not matched to a gene: 14.

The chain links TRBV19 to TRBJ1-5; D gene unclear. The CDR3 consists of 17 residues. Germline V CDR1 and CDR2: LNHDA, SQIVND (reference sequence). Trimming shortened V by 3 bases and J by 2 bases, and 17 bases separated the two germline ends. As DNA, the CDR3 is TGTGCCAGTAGTATTTCGAAAGAATACGTAGGCAATCAGCCCCAGCATTTT. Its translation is CASSISKEYVGNQPQHF.

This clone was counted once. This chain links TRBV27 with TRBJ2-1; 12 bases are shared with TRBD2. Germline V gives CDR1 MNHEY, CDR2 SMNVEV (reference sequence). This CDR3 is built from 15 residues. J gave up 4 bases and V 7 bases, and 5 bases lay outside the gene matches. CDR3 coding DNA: TGTGCCAGCAATACCGGGACTAGCGGGTACAATGAGCAGTTCTTC. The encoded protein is CASNTGTSGYNEQFF.

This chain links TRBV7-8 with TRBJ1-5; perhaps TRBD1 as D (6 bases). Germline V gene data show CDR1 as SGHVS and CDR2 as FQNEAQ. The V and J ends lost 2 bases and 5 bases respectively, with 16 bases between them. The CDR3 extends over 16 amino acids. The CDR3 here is CASSLIQGKRDQPQHF. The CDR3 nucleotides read TGTGCCAGCAGCTTAATCCAGGGGAAGAGGGATCAGCCCCAGCATTTT. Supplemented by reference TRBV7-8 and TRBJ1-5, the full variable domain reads GAGVSQSPRYKVAKRGQDVALRCDPISGHVSLFWYQQALGQGPEFLTYFQNEAQLDKSGLPSDRFFAERPEGSVSTLKIQRTQQEDSAVYLCASSLIQGKRDQPQHFGDGTRLSIL.

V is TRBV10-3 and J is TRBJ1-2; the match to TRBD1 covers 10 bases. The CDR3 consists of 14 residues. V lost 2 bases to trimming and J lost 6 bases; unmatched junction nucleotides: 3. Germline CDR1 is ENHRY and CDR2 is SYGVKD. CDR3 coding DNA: TGTGCCATCAGTGAGCCGGGGACAGGGGATGGCTACACCTTC. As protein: CAISEPGTGDGYTF.

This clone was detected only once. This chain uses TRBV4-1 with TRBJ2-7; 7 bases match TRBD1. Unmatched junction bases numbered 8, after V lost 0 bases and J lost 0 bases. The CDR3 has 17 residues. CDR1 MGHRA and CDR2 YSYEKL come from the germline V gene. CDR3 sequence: CASSQDMRRTGSYEQYF. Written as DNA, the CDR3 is TGCGCCAGCAGCCAAGATATGCGCCGGACAGGCTCCTACGAGCAGTACTTC.

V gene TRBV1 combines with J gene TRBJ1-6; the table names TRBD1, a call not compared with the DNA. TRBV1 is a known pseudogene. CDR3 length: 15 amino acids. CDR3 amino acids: CTSSPTQKGNSPLHF. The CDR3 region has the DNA TGCACCAGCAGCCCGACCCAAAAGGGGAATTCACCCCTCCACTTT.

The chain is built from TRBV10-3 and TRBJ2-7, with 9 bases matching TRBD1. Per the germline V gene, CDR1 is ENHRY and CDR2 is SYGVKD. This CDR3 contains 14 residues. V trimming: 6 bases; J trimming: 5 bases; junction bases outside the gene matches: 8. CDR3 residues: CAISPGQGWNEQYF. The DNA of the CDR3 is TGTGCCATCAGCCCCGGACAGGGGTGGAACGAGCAGTACTTC.

The CDR3 here is CASSLSGRAGYTF. DNA of the CDR3: TGTGCCAGCAGCTTGTCGGGTCGCGCTGGCTACACCTTC. The V and J genes are TRBV5-8 and TRBJ1-2; unclear D gene. CDR1 SGHTS and CDR2 YDEGEE come from the germline V gene. There are 13 residues in the CDR3. V was pared by 1 base and J by 7 bases, with 11 bases between.

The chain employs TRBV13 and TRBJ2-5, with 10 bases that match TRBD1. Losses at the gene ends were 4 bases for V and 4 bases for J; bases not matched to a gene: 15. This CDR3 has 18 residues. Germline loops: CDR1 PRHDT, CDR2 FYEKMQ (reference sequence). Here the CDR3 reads CASSSMGYPGQGRETQYF. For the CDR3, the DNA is TGTGCCAGCAGCTCGATGGGCTACCCGGGACAGGGGAGAGAGACCCAGTACTTC.

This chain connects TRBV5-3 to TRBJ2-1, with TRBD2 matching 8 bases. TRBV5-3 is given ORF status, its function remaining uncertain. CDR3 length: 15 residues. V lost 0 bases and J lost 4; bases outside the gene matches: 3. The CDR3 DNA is TGTGCCAGAAGCTTGGCGGGAGGGAGTTACAATGAGCAGTTCTTC. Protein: CARSLAGGSYNEQFF.

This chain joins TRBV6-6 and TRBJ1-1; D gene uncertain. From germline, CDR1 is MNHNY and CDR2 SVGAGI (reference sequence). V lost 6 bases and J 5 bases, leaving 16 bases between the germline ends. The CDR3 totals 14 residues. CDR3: CASRSGSPLTEAFF. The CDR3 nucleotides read TGTGCCAGCAGATCCGGGTCCCCCTTGACTGAAGCTTTCTTT.

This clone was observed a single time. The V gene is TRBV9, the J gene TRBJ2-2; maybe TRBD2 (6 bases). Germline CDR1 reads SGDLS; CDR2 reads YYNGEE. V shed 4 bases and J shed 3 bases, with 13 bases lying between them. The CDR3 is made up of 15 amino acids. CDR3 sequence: CASSSIAEYTGELFF. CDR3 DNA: TGTGCCAGCAGCTCTATAGCGGAATACACCGGGGAGCTGTTTTTT.

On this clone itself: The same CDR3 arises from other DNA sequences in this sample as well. The CDR3 DNA reads TGCAGTGCCCTTCTTAACTATGGCTACACCTTC. Amino acids: CSALLNYGYTF. The J gene is TRBJ1-2, the V gene TRBV20-1; D is ambiguous. The CDR3 extends over 11 amino acids. CDR1 and CDR2 (germline): DFQATT, SNEGSKA (reference sequence). V lost 6 bases and J 1 base, leaving 6 bases between the germline ends.

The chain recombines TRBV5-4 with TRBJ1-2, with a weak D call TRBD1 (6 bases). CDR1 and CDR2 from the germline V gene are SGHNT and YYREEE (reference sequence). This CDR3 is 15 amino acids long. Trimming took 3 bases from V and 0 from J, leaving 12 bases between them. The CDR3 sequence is CASSSRQETNYGYTF. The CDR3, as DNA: TGTGCCAGCAGCTCCCGACAGGAAACTAACTATGGCTACACCTTC.

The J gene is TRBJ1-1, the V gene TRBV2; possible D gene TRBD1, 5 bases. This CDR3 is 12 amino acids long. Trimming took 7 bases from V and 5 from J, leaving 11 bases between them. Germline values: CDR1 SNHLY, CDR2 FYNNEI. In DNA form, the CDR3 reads TGTGCCAGCACCAAGGGGAGGACTGAAGCTTTCTTT. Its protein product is CASTKGRTEAFF.

Written as DNA, the CDR3 is TGTGCCAGCAGTGAACCGGGACAGGGGAGGGTAGGCAATCAGCCCCAGCATTTT. It encodes CASSEPGQGRVGNQPQHF. The chain carries TRBV6-1 and TRBJ1-5; 10 nucleotides agree with TRBD1. Losses at the gene ends were 2 bases for V and 2 bases for J; bases not matched to a gene: 9. The germline V gene encodes CDR1 MNHNS and CDR2 SASEGT. CDR3 length: 18 residues.

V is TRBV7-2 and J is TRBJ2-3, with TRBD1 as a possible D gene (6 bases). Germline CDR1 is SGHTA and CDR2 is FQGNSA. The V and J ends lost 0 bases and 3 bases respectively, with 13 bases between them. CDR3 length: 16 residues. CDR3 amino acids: CASSLALGARTDTQYF. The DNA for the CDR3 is TGTGCCAGCAGCTTAGCGCTGGGGGCGCGGACAGATACGCAGTATTTT.

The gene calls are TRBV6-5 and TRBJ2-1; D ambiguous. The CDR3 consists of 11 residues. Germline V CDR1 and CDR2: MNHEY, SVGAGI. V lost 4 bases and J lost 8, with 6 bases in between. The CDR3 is CASSLADEQFF. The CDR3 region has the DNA TGTGCCAGCAGTTTGGCAGATGAGCAGTTCTTC.

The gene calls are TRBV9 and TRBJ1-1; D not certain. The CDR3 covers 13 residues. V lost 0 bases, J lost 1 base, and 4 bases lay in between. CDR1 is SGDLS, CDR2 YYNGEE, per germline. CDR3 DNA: TGTGCCAGCAGCGTAGCCAGGAACACTGAAGCTTTCTTT. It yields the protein CASSVARNTEAFF.

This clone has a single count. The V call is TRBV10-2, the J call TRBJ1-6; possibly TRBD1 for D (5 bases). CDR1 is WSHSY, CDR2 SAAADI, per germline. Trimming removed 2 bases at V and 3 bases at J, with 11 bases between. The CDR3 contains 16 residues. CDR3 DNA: TGCGCCAGCAGTGAGAAAGACAGCATCTATAATTCACCCCTCCACTTT. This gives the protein CASSEKDSIYNSPLHF.

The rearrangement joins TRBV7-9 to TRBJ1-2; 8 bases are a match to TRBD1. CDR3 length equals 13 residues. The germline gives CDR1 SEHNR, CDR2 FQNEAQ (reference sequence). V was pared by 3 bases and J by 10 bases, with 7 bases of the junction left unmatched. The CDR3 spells CASSFGTGSLYTF. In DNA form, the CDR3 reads TGTGCCAGCAGCTTCGGGACAGGTTCCCTCTACACCTTC.